These 28 T cell receptor beta chains were all obtained from the same sample, sequenced in a study of shared clonotypes between healthy human individuals (dated by TCRdb to about 2020). Libraries were made using the immunoSEQ multiplex PCR assay. Held by TCRdb, this immuneACCESS table contains in-frame sequences only and omits some clones. Under half of the omission traces to an unresolved V gene where checked; the cause of the rest is unknown. The sample table records a few million clones; over 85% of these occur just once. In total, the top ten clones hold about 0.41% of the sample. The sequenced material came from naive CD4+ T cells from PBMCs. In the paper's terms, the cell subset or site label means: CD45RA+ positively selected. These TCRs come from a man in his late teens or twenties in good health. Some clones in this sample may be carry-over from other donors' samples.

In this sample, this clone turned up once. J is TRBJ2-4 and V is TRBV6-5; D is unclear. V lost 0 bases to trimming and J lost 7 bases, with 7 bases between them. CDR3 length equals 13 residues. Looked up from germline, CDR1 is MNHEY and CDR2 is SVGAGI. The CDR3 bases are TGTGCCAGCAGTTACTCGAATGGGAACATTCAGTACTTC. Its protein is CASSYSNGNIQYF.

The CDR3 nucleotides read TGTGCCAGCTCACCGGTAGATACAGCCGACCAGGCGGGTGGCTACACCTTC. As protein: CASSPVDTADQAGGYTF. The chain combines TRBV18 with TRBJ1-2; no reliable D call. With 3 bases removed from V and 7 bases from J, the gap between germline ends came to 24 bases. CDR3 length: 17 residues. Germline V gene lookup returns CDR1 KGHSH and CDR2 LQKENI. Complete variable domain (other parts from reference TRBV18 and TRBJ1-2): NAGVMQNPRHLVRRRGQEARLRCSPMKGHSHVYWYRQLPEEGLKFMVYLQKENIIDESGMPKERFSAEFPKEGPSILRIQQVVRGDSAAYFCASSPVDTADQAGGYTFGSGTRLTVV.

The chain combines TRBV4-1 with TRBJ1-2; D unresolved. Germline CDR1 MGHRA, CDR2 YSYEKL. CDR3 length: 15 residues. V was cut by 2 bases and J by 3 bases, with 13 bases left in between. CDR3: CASSQYSVADYGYTF. The CDR3 nucleotides read TGCGCCAGCAGCCAATATTCTGTGGCAGACTATGGCTACACCTTC.

The chain links TRBV6-1 to TRBJ2-3; no reliable D call. Germline V gene lookup returns CDR1 MNHNS and CDR2 SASEGT. Trimming shortened V by 9 bases and J by 7 bases, and 17 bases separated the two germline ends. This CDR3 contains 13 residues. The CDR3 region has the DNA TGTGCCAGTACCTCATTGCTGACAAATACGCAGTATTTT. It encodes CASTSLLTNTQYF.

This clone was seen only once. The V gene is TRBV12-5, the J gene TRBJ1-3; 7 bases are a match to TRBD1. Germline CDR1 is LGHNT and CDR2 is FRNRAP. CDR3 size: 15 residues. The V and J ends lost 1 base and 3 bases, in that order; junction bases with no gene match: 3. CDR3 DNA sequence: TGTGCTAGTGGTTTGGGACAGGGAGATGGAAACACCATATATTTT. It translates to CASGLGQGDGNTIYF.

The V call is TRBV7-6, the J call TRBJ2-5; D is undetermined. The CDR3 spans 16 residues. V lost 2 bases to trimming and J lost 2 bases, with 15 bases between them. Germline CDR1 SGHVS, CDR2 FNYEAQ. CDR3 region: CASSLIWPARQETQYF. The DNA for the CDR3 is TGTGCCAGCAGCTTAATTTGGCCCGCTAGGCAAGAGACCCAGTACTTC. Full variable domain (missing parts from reference TRBV7-6 and TRBJ2-5): GAGVSQSPRYKVTKRGQDVALRCDPISGHVSLYWYRQALGQGPEFLTYFNYEAQQDKSGLPNDRFSAERPEGSISTLTIQRTEQRDSAMYRCASSLIWPARQETQYFGPGTRLLVL.

This clone came up once. This chain joins TRBV4-2 and TRBJ2-7; D may be TRBD1 (5 bases). From germline, CDR1 is LGHNA and CDR2 YNFKEQ. The CDR3 runs to 18 residues. Trimming took 0 bases from V and 0 from J, leaving 18 bases between them. The chain's CDR3 is CASSQEGSQGFSSYEQYF. For the CDR3, the DNA is TGTGCCAGCAGCCAAGAGGGAAGCCAGGGCTTTAGCTCCTACGAGCAGTACTTC.

This sequence joins TRBV18 and TRBJ2-7; unclear D gene. This CDR3 region has 14 residues. Germline V gene lookup returns CDR1 KGHSH and CDR2 LQKENI. Between the trimmed V and J ends, which lost 3 bases and 3 bases, there was a span of 12 bases. The CDR3 coding sequence is TGTGCCAGCTCACCGGGTGCAGTGAACTACGAGCAGTACTTC. Residues: CASSPGAVNYEQYF.

The chain employs TRBV4-1 and TRBJ2-7; possible D gene TRBD1, 6 bases. From germline, CDR1 is MGHRA and CDR2 YSYEKL. Deletions cut 1 base from V and 4 bases from J, with 14 bases between. The CDR3 is made up of 15 amino acids. CDR3 amino acids: CASSQAEGTPYEQYF. DNA of the CDR3: TGCGCCAGCAGCCAAGCTGAAGGGACACCATACGAGCAGTACTTC.

This chain joins TRBV30 and TRBJ2-3; maybe TRBD2 (5 bases). Trimming left V 0 bases short and J 7 bases short, with 14 bases between. CDR1 is GTSNPN, CDR2 SVGIG, per germline (reference sequence). CDR3 length equals 14 residues. CDR3 coding DNA: TGTGCCTGGAGTGTAGAGGGCAGGCTGAATACGCAGTATTTT. It codes for CAWSVEGRLNTQYF.

In DNA form, the CDR3 reads TGTGCCAGTAGTGGGCCCCGCTCCACAGATACGCAGTATTTT. It translates to CASSGPRSTDTQYF. The chain combines TRBV19 with TRBJ2-3; D gene uncertain. Germline V CDR1 and CDR2: LNHDA, SQIVND (reference sequence). CDR3 size: 14 residues. The V end lost 5 bases, the J end lost 2 bases, and 11 bases lay between the germline ends.

The V gene is TRBV2, the J gene TRBJ2-5, with D perhaps matching TRBD1 (5 bases). Trimming left V 5 bases short and J 5 bases short, with 12 bases between. Germline assignment: CDR1 SNHLY and CDR2 FYNNEI. This CDR3 is built from 13 residues. CDR3: CASSREAGETQYF. CDR3 in DNA: TGTGCCAGCAGTAGAGAGGCAGGGGAGACCCAGTACTTC.

On this clone itself: Other nucleotide sequences in the sample specify the same CDR3. The chain uses TRBV28 and TRBJ2-1, with 10 bases lining up with TRBD2. V trimming: 5 bases; J trimming: 4 bases; junction bases outside the gene matches: 5. This CDR3 is built from 15 residues. Germline V gene sequence: CDR1 MDHEN, CDR2 SYDVKM. CDR3 region: CASSPPSGSYNEQFF. The DNA for the CDR3 is TGTGCCAGCAGTCCCCCTAGCGGGAGTTACAATGAGCAGTTCTTC.

The J gene is TRBJ2-3, the V gene TRBV28, with 7 bases aligning to TRBD2. The germline V gene encodes CDR1 MDHEN and CDR2 SYDVKM. The CDR3 loop spans 17 amino acids. The V segment lost 2 bases and the J segment 1 base; nucleotides outside the gene matches: 9. The CDR3 coding sequence is TGTGCCAGCAGTTTAGTAACTAGCGTGTTGGGCACAGATACGCAGTATTTT. This translates into CASSLVTSVLGTDTQYF.

Remarks on this clone: The sample has other DNA sequences that encode this CDR3 too. The CDR3 DNA reads TGTGCCAGCAGTTCGAGACTAGCCGGCACAGATACGCAGTATTTT. Translation gives CASSSRLAGTDTQYF. The chain recombines TRBV27 with TRBJ2-3, with 7 bases matching TRBD2. The CDR3 is 15 amino acids. The V gene end was trimmed by 4 bases and the J gene end by 1 base; junction bases not matched to a gene: 5. Germline V CDR1 and CDR2: MNHEY, SMNVEV (reference sequence).

J is TRBJ2-7 and V is TRBV28, with TRBD2 matching over 8 bases. This CDR3 comprises 11 residues. V dropped 2 bases and J dropped 11; count of bases not matched to a gene: 2. Germline-derived CDR1 and CDR2 are MDHEN and SYDVKM. In DNA form, the CDR3 reads TGTGCCAGCAGTTTAGGGCGGGAGGAGTACTTC. It codes for CASSLGREEYF.

This chain uses TRBV6-6 with TRBJ2-1; 7 bases map to TRBD2. This CDR3 has 15 amino acids. In germline, CDR1 is MNHNY, CDR2 SVGAGI (reference sequence). V lost 3 bases to trimming and J lost 7 bases; unmatched junction nucleotides: 9. CDR3 protein: CASSYGGSGANEQFF. The CDR3 coding sequence is TGTGCCAGCAGTTATGGCGGGAGTGGCGCAAATGAGCAGTTCTTC.

The V call is TRBV21-1, the J call TRBJ1-2; the D segment call TRBD1 is taken from the table without a DNA check. TRBV21-1 is given as a pseudogene. There are 13 residues in the CDR3. DNA of the CDR3: TGTGCCAGCAGCAAAACGACAAAGTATGGCTACACCTTC. It translates to CASSKTTKYGYTF.

The chain is built from TRBV15 and TRBJ1-2; D is undetermined. V lost 0 bases, J lost 5 bases, and 19 bases lay in between. The germline V gene has CDR1 LNHNV and CDR2 YYDKDF (reference sequence). This CDR3 spans 17 amino acids. The CDR3 bases are TGTGCCACCAGCAGAGATTTTAGACCACCTGGGTTATATGGCTACACCTTC. It specifies CATSRDFRPPGLYGYTF.

This CDR3 is CSAEAGADTQYF. Written as DNA, the CDR3 is TGCAGCGCGGAGGCGGGGGCAGATACGCAGTATTTT. V gene TRBV29-1 combines with J gene TRBJ2-3; 7 bases align to TRBD2. Germline-derived CDR1 and CDR2 are SQVTM and ANQGSEA. With V trimmed by 7 bases and J by 4 bases, 5 bases remained unmatched. The CDR3 contains 12 residues.

The V and J genes are TRBV7-3 and TRBJ2-7; a possible D gene is TRBD2 (6 bases). CDR1 is SGHTA and CDR2 is FQGTGA in the germline V gene. CDR3 length: 13 residues. V gave up 4 bases and J gave up 7 bases, with 14 bases separating them. DNA of the CDR3: TGTGCCAGCAGCTCCCGGCCGGAGGGGGAGCAGTACTTC. Protein product: CASSSRPEGEQYF.

This chain uses TRBV9 with TRBJ2-3; D perhaps matches TRBD2 (5 bases). CDR1 and CDR2 from the germline V gene are SGDLS and YYNGEE. The CDR3 contains 16 residues. The V gene lost 0 bases and the J gene lost 5 bases, with 16 bases spanning the gap. CDR3 residues: CASSVAGRSIGDTQYF. CDR3 nucleotides: TGTGCCAGCAGCGTAGCGGGAAGGAGTATTGGAGATACGCAGTATTTT. Combining the CDR3 with reference TRBV9 and TRBJ2-3 gives the whole variable domain DSGVTQTPKHLITATGQRVTLRCSPRSGDLSVYWYQQSLDQGLQFLIQYYNGEERAKGNILERFSAQQFPDLHSELNLSSLELGDSALYFCASSVAGRSIGDTQYFGPGTRLTVL.

The genes are TRBV28 and TRBJ2-1; D perhaps matches TRBD2 (6 bases). Deletions cut 2 bases from V and 4 bases from J, with 12 bases between. This CDR3 is built from 15 residues. The V gene's germline CDR1 is MDHEN and CDR2 SYDVKM. In DNA form, the CDR3 reads TGTGCCAGCAGTTTAGCTAGCGCTCAATACAATGAGCAGTTCTTC. As protein: CASSLASAQYNEQFF.

The gene calls are TRBV27 and TRBJ2-1, with D perhaps matching TRBD1 (6 bases). The CDR3 covers 14 residues. CDR1 MNHEY and CDR2 SMNVEV come from the germline V gene (reference sequence). The ends were cut back, 5 bases at V and 9 bases at J, with 17 bases in the middle. The CDR3 reads CASSPHQGQGEQFF. In DNA, the CDR3 is TGTGCCAGCAGTCCCCACCAGGGGCAGGGTGAGCAGTTCTTC.

The rearrangement links TRBV4-1 to TRBJ2-7; 7 bases are shared with TRBD1. CDR3 size: 16 residues. Germline values: CDR1 MGHRA, CDR2 YSYEKL. With V trimmed by 2 bases and J by 2 bases, 9 bases remained unmatched. CDR3 DNA sequence: TGCGCCAGCAGCCAAAACCGGGACAGAGGGACCTACGAGCAGTACTTC. Its translation: CASSQNRDRGTYEQYF.

This clone came up once. The gene calls are TRBV9 and TRBJ2-5; the D is unclear. V shed 0 bases and J shed 1 base, with 10 bases lying between them. This CDR3 region has 15 residues. Germline CDR1 reads SGDLS; CDR2 reads YYNGEE. The CDR3 DNA is TGTGCCAGCAGCGTAGGGGGTTACCCCCAAGAGACCCAGTACTTC. Its translation: CASSVGGYPQETQYF. The entire variable domain, with the rest obtained from reference TRBV9 and TRBJ2-5, is as follows: DSGVTQTPKHLITATGQRVTLRCSPRSGDLSVYWYQQSLDQGLQFLIQYYNGEERAKGNILERFSAQQFPDLHSELNLSSLELGDSALYFCASSVGGYPQETQYFGPGTRLLVL.

The chain recombines TRBV19 with TRBJ2-5, with D possibly being TRBD1 (6 bases). The germline CDR1 and CDR2 sequences are LNHDA and SQIVND (reference sequence). The V end lost 3 bases, the J end lost 1 base, and 9 bases lay between the germline ends. The CDR3 sequence is 14 residues long. In DNA form, the CDR3 reads TGTGCCAGTAGTATCTGGGGGCCCCAAGAGACCCAGTACTTC. Translated, it gives CASSIWGPQETQYF.

V is TRBV29-1 and J is TRBJ2-5; a weak D match, TRBD1 (6 bases). The germline gives CDR1 SQVTM, CDR2 ANQGSEA. This CDR3 is 15 amino acids long. Trimming removed 6 bases at V and 7 bases at J, with 24 bases between. CDR3 amino acids: CSVVGAEPAERTQYF. The CDR3 DNA reads as TGCAGCGTGGTGGGGGCCGAGCCGGCAGAGAGGACCCAGTACTTC.